These 24 T cell receptor beta chains share one sample of origin, sequenced in a study of shared clonotypes between healthy human individuals. Generated by immunoSEQ multiplex PCR, the TCRdb table keeps only in-frame clones and is missing some. The sample shows 950,000 to 1,100,000 clones, under 80% of them seen only once. Sequencing was carried out using memory CD4+ T cells sorted from blood. Documented subset: CD45RA-negative fraction. Receptors originate from a man in his late teens or twenties in good health.

This clone was observed once. The chain has TRBV5-1 and TRBJ1-5; a possible D gene is TRBD1 (6 bases). The CDR3 totals 13 residues. Germline lookup yields CDR1 SGHRS and CDR2 YFSETQ. V lost 4 bases and J lost 4, with 9 bases in between. The DNA for the CDR3 is TGCGCCAGCAGCATAGGGGGGAATCAGCCCCAGCATTTT. Its protein product is CASSIGGNQPQHF.

This clone showed up many times. This chain links TRBV11-2 with TRBJ2-5, with 13 bases lining up with TRBD2. Unmatched junction bases numbered 6, after V lost 6 bases and J lost 5 bases. Germline V CDR1 and CDR2: SGHAT, FQNNGV. The CDR3 runs to 15 residues. The CDR3 nucleotides are TGTGCCAGCAGGACTAGCGGGGGGCTGGGGGAGACCCAGTACTTC. Translation gives CASRTSGGLGETQYF.

J is TRBJ2-7 and V is TRBV5-4; perhaps D is TRBD1 or TRBD2 (5 bases each). This CDR3 has 14 amino acids. Looked up from germline, CDR1 is SGHNT and CDR2 is YYREEE (reference sequence). The V and J ends lost 0 bases and 2 bases respectively, with 9 bases between them. The CDR3 bases are TGTGCCAGCAGCTTGGGGGGCGGGCCCTACGAGCAGTACTTC. Its translation: CASSLGGGPYEQYF. Drawing the rest from reference TRBV5-4 and TRBJ2-7, the complete variable domain is ETGVTQSPTHLIKTRGQQVTLRCSSQSGHNTVSWYQQALGQGPQFIFQYYREEENGRGNFPPRFSGLQFPNYSSELNVNALELDDSALYLCASSLGGGPYEQYFGPGTRLTVT.

The J gene is TRBJ2-2, the V gene TRBV7-2; 8 bases are shared with TRBD1. CDR1 SGHTA and CDR2 FQGNSA come from the germline V gene. The V and J ends lost 5 bases and 6 bases, in that order; junction bases with no gene match: 8. This CDR3 is 15 amino acids long. The CDR3 is CASSVDRAIPGELFF. Written as DNA, the CDR3 is TGTGCCAGCAGCGTGGACAGGGCCATCCCCGGGGAGCTGTTTTTT.

This clone was recorded a few times. V is TRBV7-3 and J is TRBJ2-5, with TRBD2 matching 11 bases. V shed 2 bases, J shed 2 bases, and the junction held 7 bases outside the gene matches. Germline CDR1 SGHTA, CDR2 FQGTGA. This CDR3 region has 17 residues. Here the CDR3 DNA reads TGTGCCAGCAGCTTAGGGCTAGCGGGGGGAAGGCAAGAGACCCAGTACTTC. It encodes CASSLGLAGGRQETQYF.

This clone has just a few counts. The chain recombines TRBV14 with TRBJ2-6; TRBD2 aligns across 9 bases. Germline values: CDR1 SGHDN, CDR2 FVKESK. The ends lost 6 bases at V and 2 bases at J; junction bases unmatched: 8. This CDR3 is built from 17 residues. The CDR3: CASRPRGGGPGANVLTF. CDR3 in DNA: TGTGCCAGCAGACCGCGGGGGGGAGGCCCTGGGGCCAACGTCCTGACTTTC.

The V and J genes are TRBV27 and TRBJ1-4; 8 nucleotides match TRBD1. V lost 5 bases to trimming and J lost 8 bases; unmatched junction nucleotides: 4. The CDR3 has 13 amino acids. The germline CDR1 and CDR2 sequences are MNHEY and SMNVEV (reference sequence). The CDR3 coding sequence is TGTGCCAGCAGTAATGACAGGGGCGAAAAACTGTTTTTT. It yields the protein CASSNDRGEKLFF.

The chain couples TRBV28 to TRBJ2-7; D is possibly TRBD1 (7 bases). This CDR3 region has 15 residues. Trimming pared 6 bases from V and 1 base from J, leaving 16 bases between. Germline values: CDR1 MDHEN, CDR2 SYDVKM. In nucleotides, the CDR3 is TGTGCCAGCAGGGAAGGAGGGGGCACTTCCTACGAGCAGTACTTC. Its translation: CASREGGGTSYEQYF.

V is TRBV5-1 and J is TRBJ1-4, with D uncertain. Germline CDR1 is SGHRS and CDR2 is YFSETQ. This CDR3 has 15 amino acids. The V end lost 0 bases, the J end lost 3 bases, and 9 bases lay between the germline ends. The CDR3 loop reads CASSLGLGPNEKLFF. In nucleotides, the CDR3 is TGCGCCAGCAGCTTGGGTCTGGGCCCTAATGAAAAACTGTTTTTT.

The chain employs TRBV11-2 and TRBJ2-1, with D uncertain. This CDR3 is built from 15 residues. Trimming cost V 4 bases and J 1 base, with 11 bases left between them. Germline loops: CDR1 SGHAT, CDR2 FQNNGV. The CDR3 protein is CASSSGPGSYNEQFF. In DNA form, the CDR3 reads TGTGCCAGCAGCTCAGGCCCCGGGTCCTACAATGAGCAGTTCTTC.

As concerns this clone: Possible read error: a much larger clone is one base away. This CDR3 is also generated by other DNA sequences in the sample. The chain uses TRBV10-2 and TRBJ1-1, with D possibly matching TRBD1 (5 bases). In germline, CDR1 is WSHSY, CDR2 SAAADI. Trimming stripped 8 bases from V and 1 base from J, with 5 bases between. The CDR3 covers 11 residues. The chain's CDR3 is CASGGNTEAFF. The DNA for the CDR3 is TGCGCCAGCGGGGGGAACACTGAAGCTTTCTTT.

The chain recombines TRBV11-1 with TRBJ2-1; 10 nucleotides align to TRBD2. V lost 4 bases and J lost 0; bases outside the gene matches: 9. The CDR3 has 18 residues. In germline, CDR1 is SGHAT, CDR2 FQDESV (reference sequence). DNA for the CDR3: TGTGCCAGCAGCTCACCTCCGGCTAGCGGGAGCTCCTACAATGAGCAGTTCTTC. This gives the protein CASSSPPASGSSYNEQFF.

This clone was observed once. The V and J genes are TRBV7-2 and TRBJ1-2; D uncertain. CDR3 size: 16 residues. Germline V gene data show CDR1 as SGHTA and CDR2 as FQGNSA. The germline V and J ends were trimmed by 11 bases and 0 bases, with 22 bases remaining between them. This CDR3 is CAASSFYRASNYGYTF. The CDR3 DNA follows: TGTGCCGCCAGCAGCTTCTATAGGGCTTCTAACTATGGCTACACCTTC.

V usage is TRBV28 and J usage is TRBJ1-6, with D possibly being TRBD1 (6 bases). Germline CDR1 MDHEN, CDR2 SYDVKM. The V gene lost 6 bases and the J gene lost 3 bases, with 9 bases spanning the gap. The CDR3 covers 14 residues. CDR3 residues: CASSQGLYNSPLHF. DNA for the CDR3: TGTGCCAGCAGCCAGGGGCTCTATAATTCACCCCTCCACTTT. Complete variable domain (other parts from reference TRBV28 and TRBJ1-6): DVKVTQSSRYLVKRTGEKVFLECVQDMDHENMFWYRQDPGLGLRLIYFSYDVKMKEKGDIPEGYSVSREKKERFSLILESASTNQTSMYLCASSQGLYNSPLHFGNGTRLTVT.

The chain has TRBV6-4 and TRBJ2-7; a possible D gene is TRBD1 (5 bases). The CDR3 loop spans 22 amino acids. Trimming pared 0 bases from V and 3 bases from J, leaving 33 bases between. Germline V gene data show CDR1 as MRHNA and CDR2 as SNTAGT. The CDR3 region is CASSDSIQPVALRESGRYEQYF. CDR3 bases: TGTGCCAGCAGTGACTCGATCCAGCCTGTAGCTCTCAGGGAAAGTGGTCGCTACGAGCAGTACTTC.

This clone turned up a few times. The V gene is TRBV19, the J gene TRBJ1-5, with a possible D match to TRBD1 (6 bases). The CDR3 length is 16 residues. The V gene lost 3 bases and the J gene lost 0 bases, with 12 bases spanning the gap. Germline CDR1 reads LNHDA; CDR2 reads SQIVND (reference sequence). CDR3 nucleotides: TGTGCCAGTAGTATTTGGAGGGACACTAGCAATCAGCCCCAGCATTTT. This encodes CASSIWRDTSNQPQHF.

The genes are TRBV6-1 and TRBJ2-3; perhaps TRBD1 as D (6 bases). Trimming pared 0 bases from V and 3 bases from J, leaving 10 bases between. The germline gives CDR1 MNHNS, CDR2 SASEGT. The CDR3 runs 15 residues. The CDR3 is CASSEALGGTDTQYF. In DNA form, the CDR3 reads TGTGCCAGCAGTGAAGCCCTAGGGGGAACAGATACGCAGTATTTT.

The chain links TRBV2 to TRBJ2-7; maybe TRBD1 (5 bases). With 9 bases removed from V and 7 bases from J, the gap between germline ends came to 16 bases. This CDR3 has 12 amino acids. The germline V gene encodes CDR1 SNHLY and CDR2 FYNNEI. CDR3 nucleotides: TGTGCCAGGGAGACTCTACAGGAGGAGCAGTACTTC. It specifies CARETLQEEQYF.

This clone was counted once. The rearrangement links TRBV6-1 to TRBJ1-6; 7 bases are shared with TRBD1. Germline CDR1 MNHNS, CDR2 SASEGT. The CDR3 runs 14 residues. V lost 5 bases, J lost 7 bases, and 5 bases stayed unmatched. CDR3 sequence reads: CASSSGTENSPLHF. The CDR3 DNA reads TGTGCCAGCAGTTCAGGGACAGAGAATTCACCCCTCCACTTT.

The V gene is TRBV4-3, the J gene TRBJ2-1; 7 bases agree with TRBD2. From germline, CDR1 is LGHNA and CDR2 YSLEER. CDR3 length: 15 residues. J was trimmed by 6 bases and V by 1 base; bases with no gene match: 6. The CDR3: CASSQVAGVVNEQFF. In nucleotides, the CDR3 is TGCGCCAGCAGCCAAGTTGCGGGAGTGGTCAATGAGCAGTTCTTC.

The V gene is TRBV5-1, the J gene TRBJ2-7; 7 bases align to TRBD2. Germline V gene data show CDR1 as SGHRS and CDR2 as YFSETQ. V gave up 4 bases and J gave up 3 bases; unmatched junction bases: 7. The CDR3 extends over 14 amino acids. DNA of the CDR3: TGCGCCAGCAGCGCTTCTAGCGGATACTACGAGCAGTACTTC. Protein product: CASSASSGYYEQYF. Variable domain in full (rest from reference TRBV5-1 and TRBJ2-7): KAGVTQTPRYLIKTRGQQVTLSCSPISGHRSVSWYQQTPGQGLQFLFEYFSETQRNKGNFPGRFSGRQFSNSRSEMNVSTLELGDSALYLCASSASSGYYEQYFGPGTRLTVT.

This clone showed up just a few times. The rearrangement joins TRBV10-2 to TRBJ2-5; D is unclear. V lost 6 bases, J lost 1 base, and 9 bases lay in between. The CDR3 length is 13 residues. CDR1 is WSHSY, CDR2 SAAADI, per germline. The CDR3 coding sequence is TGCGCCAGCAGAGGCCAGCCCCAAGAGACCCAGTACTTC. Translation: CASRGQPQETQYF.

This clone was seen once. One end of the junction fails to match germline, which may point to a read error. CDR3 DNA sequence: TGCGCCAGCGGCTCAGGGACGGATTTCTTC. Its translation: CASGSGTDFF. J is TRBJ2-7 and V is TRBV23-1; possibly TRBD1 or TRBD2 for D (5 bases each). TRBV23-1 belongs to the ORF category, with a function that is uncertain. The CDR3 loop spans 10 amino acids.

The V call is TRBV29-1, the J call TRBJ1-4; tentatively, D is TRBD1 (6 bases). The CDR3 has 13 residues. V gave up 7 bases and J gave up 3 bases, with 12 bases separating them. CDR1 SQVTM and CDR2 ANQGSEA come from the germline V gene. CDR3 DNA sequence: TGCAGCGGGCGGGACACGCCTAATGAAAAACTGTTTTTT. It yields the protein CSGRDTPNEKLFF.